This T cell receptor (beta chain) was observed in a study of cytomegalovirus exposure and HLA in healthy donors (dated by TCRdb to 2017 to 2019). Regarding the study in general: According to an earlier analysis of 587 of the donors, 150 million to 200 million T cells yielded 90 million to 130 million unique TCR beta sequences and around 280 Gb of sequence data. An early release covering about 600 HLA-typed donors comprised 300 to 350 gigabases of sequencing data and around 85 million unique TCR sequences. The genetic ancestry cluster associated with self-reported Caucasian donors included about four fifths of the roughly 360 genotyped donors. The aim of the study was to test whether cataloging public T cell receptors could identify signatures of past pathogen exposure. The study used immunosequencing to profile the T cell repertoires of approximately 630 subjects and linked those repertoires to cytomegalovirus serostatus. A separate validation cohort of roughly 130 different subjects was used in addition to the roughly 640-subject first cohort. To predict cytomegalovirus infection status, the study combined high-throughput TCR immunosequencing, statistical association of individual TCRs with disease status, and machine learning. A later analysis re-examined previously published TCR beta repertoires from about 700 donors and added high-resolution HLA genotyping to investigate patterns of TCR occurrence. Rather than using new phenotypic data, the later analysis identified candidate immune exposures from TCR beta sequences and from how often those sequences occurred across donors. To decide whether each TCR beta V gene segment behaved as functional or pseudogenic, an earlier analysis of some 600 of the donors relied on high-throughput TCR beta sequencing. Donor age, sex, ethnicity and CMV serostatus were compiled alongside the repertoire data. Genome-wide SNP genotypes for about 60% of the 666 donors were used in a later genetic analysis, which treated that subset as a discovery cohort. All discovery cohort repertoires had been generated using a single sequencing platform. HLA typing covered class I and class II loci at four-digit resolution. Typing coverage varied by locus: roughly 629-640 donors for A, B, C, DRB1 and DQB1; 500 to 550 for DQA1; more than 600 for DPA1; about 450 for DPB1. A handful of DR-DQ haplotypes were treated as single units for association and clustering because of strong linkage in the cohort. Among about 390 genotyped donors of the cohort, an average of around 240,000 unique TCR beta nucleotide sequences were sequenced per donor, around 18% of them non-productive.

Trimming removed 7 bases from V and 8 bases from J, leaving 17 bases between the germline ends. The CDR3 goes from the cysteine to the phenylalanine over 13 residues. The sequence is cut down to CDR3 DNA, 39 bases in frame from base 1. The germline V gene yields MNHEY for CDR1 and SVGAGI for CDR2. The library relied on the immunoSEQ multiplex PCR assay. For the multiplex PCR, a mixture combining 60 forward primers for TCR Vbeta segments and 13 reverse primers for TCR Jbeta segments was used. A multiplex PCR assay on genomic DNA amplified the CDR3 region of rearranged TCR beta genes. Amplified TCR beta libraries were sequenced as 87-base-pair reads on the Illumina HiSeq System. The paper's processing steps were these. Across the 670 or so repertoires, a later analysis counted 75 million to 90 million unique TCR beta chains, roughly 11 million of which were shared by at least two donors. Raw reads were error-corrected and collapsed into unique sequences with a nearest-neighbor algorithm that merged closely related sequences to remove PCR and sequencing errors. To assign V, D and J gene segments, CDR3 sequences were aligned to IMGT reference sequences. For a sequence to be retained, at least a six-nucleotide match to both a V gene segment and a J gene segment was required. A rearrangement counted as productive if the CDR3 had no stop codons and remained in frame with V and J, and every other rearrangement counted as non-productive. Following IMGT convention, CDR3 was defined as the stretch from the second conserved V-encoded cysteine to the conserved J-encoded phenylalanine. The earlier analysis of fewer than 750 of the donors excluded sequences that lacked an unambiguous match to a single V gene segment. An earlier analysis of fewer than 650 of the donors classified V segments as functional when productive rearrangements were above 56.7% and as segregating when the standard deviation between donors was above 5%. To diagnose cytomegalovirus status from the catalog of TCR beta chain sequences, a statistical classification framework was built. In a later analysis, V and J genes were assigned by comparing TCR nucleotide sequences against IMGT/GENE-DB human TR gene sequences. In a later analysis, CDR3 sequences and most-parsimonious VDJ recombination scenarios were assigned using the TCRdist pipeline. A later analysis defined each TCR beta chain by its CDR3 amino acid sequence plus V-gene family, and excluded reads lacking a unique V-gene family. In a later analysis, 550 to 650 highly shared, low-generation-probability nucleotide sequences were removed to address suspected cross-contamination and a sequencing artifact. In a later analysis, a clonal expansion index was calculated for each public chain from normalized within-repertoire ranks of inferred template counts. Generation probabilities in a later analysis came from a VDJ recombination model fitted to out-of-frame rearrangements, and those results were checked against IGoR. In a later analysis, hypergeometric tests were used to score TCR-TCR, TCR-HLA and TCR-CMV co-occurrence, with a repertoire-size bias correction applied to TCR pairs. A later analysis estimated false discovery rates by permuting HLA or CMV assignments 20 times. A later analysis grouped co-occurring TCRs with DBSCAN, adding TCRdist sequence similarity when clustering within HLA-allele-positive subsets. Repertoires with fewer than 30,000 or more than 120,000 public chains were left out of co-occurrence clustering, as were about 5 repertoires with anomalous nucleotide sharing. TCRdb took over this immuneACCESS table, retaining in-frame rearrangements with V and J assigned. Such tables are incomplete; in checked studies, under half of the missing clones stem from an unresolved V gene, and the remainder is unexplained. That table supplies the V and J calls and clone size; D and trimming were determined from the DNA. The table for this sample shows about 110,000 clones. Together, the top ten hold approximately 6.2% of the sample.

Here is what the overall study found, with its caveats: In a later analysis, TCR association rates were found to vary across HLA loci, with the most associated TCRs seen for DRB1 alleles and the fewest for HLA-C alleles. A later analysis reported that several top co-occurrence clusters appeared linked to parvovirus B19, influenza, CMV and Epstein-Barr virus. Compared with equally common non-associated chains, HLA-associated TCR beta chains in a later analysis were more clonally expanded and had lower generation probabilities. A later analysis found that most CMV-associated TCR beta chains appeared HLA-restricted, with HLA associations seemingly driven largely by CMV exposure. HLA typing was unavailable for some donors at each locus, so association tests used only the typed subset. Most TCR sequences were seen in very few donors, while some public TCRs were found in many individuals. A further reported finding was that TCR beta sequences accurately predicted the HLA-A and HLA-B alleles for most subjects in the first cohort. Specific HLA alleles were associated with 15,000 to 20,000 TCR beta sequences at a false discovery rate of 0.05 in a later analysis. Strong co-occurrence of HLA alleles, especially DR and DQ, made assigning TCR associations to individual alleles difficult. The study listed 150 to 200 TCR beta chains as associated with cytomegalovirus. Roughly uniform sequencing depth across donors was assumed in presence/absence analyses, although this assumption may not hold. A group of highly shared sequence variants was considered likely to be a technical artifact of the sequencing pipeline. Some IMGT-functional V segments, including TRBV6-2 and TRBV6-3, could not be distinguished by the 87-base-pair reads and were therefore excluded. Correlated functional status among segregating V segments might be attributable to linkage disequilibrium, but an unknown experimental factor could not be ruled out. Cytomegalovirus status was reported to be diagnosed by the classifier with high specificity and sensitivity in both the original and validation cohorts. According to a later genetic analysis, donors in an Asian-associated ancestry cluster had fewer N-insertions in productive TCRs than the roughly 670-donor mean. In this cohort, only TCR beta chains were sequenced, and detectable features were limited by the absence of alpha or paired-chain data. A few of the identified cytomegalovirus-associated TCR beta chains were confirmed in vitro to be specific for cytomegalovirus antigens. Because counts were too low, about 18 rarely observed V segments, including chromosome 9 orphons, were excluded from the earlier analysis of around 640 of the donors. The authors suggested that the approach could potentially be extended to other disease states and immunological phenotypes. Immune exposure information for the cohort was limited to CMV serostatus. In an earlier analysis of around 600 of the donors, most TCR beta V segments were observed in productive rearrangements about 87% or about 30% of the time, broadly matching IMGT annotations. V-gene and J-gene trimming of TCR beta chains was associated with a missense DCLRE1C variant in a later genetic analysis, and the association was replicated in an independent cohort.

The cohort was made up of approximately 670 healthy bone marrow donors. Cohort members were all nominally healthy when sampled, although unrecorded immune exposures were likely present. The donor was CMV seropositive and was included in the group of 289 seropositive cohort members. Each donor provided a peripheral blood sample, and peripheral blood mononuclear cells were used for TCR beta sequencing. Genomic DNA extraction from the blood cell samples was performed with the Qiagen DNeasy Blood Extraction Kit. Note on this clone: The antigen this receptor binds is unknown.

This clonotype was obtained from a man between 35 and 55 years old in good health and CMV-seropositive. The sequence is built from TRBV6-5 and TRBJ1-2; the best D guess is TRBD1, with 5 bases matching. The sequenced material came from PBMCs. The CDR3 corresponds to CASIPNGGSGYTF. The nucleotides are TGTGCCAGCATTCCAAACGGGGGATCGGGCTACACCTTC.